Listed below are T cell receptor beta chains from one sample, sequenced in a study of human T cells and chemical hapten exposure. TCRdb analysed the 5' RACE reads with MiXCR anew, one entry per CDR3 protein. The sample comprises approximately 150,000 distinct CDR3 sequences, roughly 4.1% of which are singletons, and over 1.2% rests with the top ten. The source is a female donor in good health. The conserved cysteine and the conserved F or W are not part of the CDR3 here. Only part of the rows carry a size: once, few, many, or a class if the clone is expanded.

size	V	length	J	CDR3
-	TRBV6-5	11	TRBJ1-3	ASGRGSGNTIY
many	TRBV28	18	TRBJ2-4	ASSSDLVAGGPCPKNIQY
many	TRBV6-5	11	TRBJ1-1	ASSSAGGSEAF
many	TRBV6-5	9	TRBJ2-7	ASSYGRKQY
many	TRBV5-5	13	TRBJ2-3	ASSPAPIRTDTQY
-	TRBV5-1	15	TRBJ2-1	ASSSTGTSGDNNEQF
many	TRBV7-2	10	TRBJ1-2	ASSLRSYGYT
many	TRBV20-1	14	TRBJ1-2	SARKQDPGLGYGYT
many	TRBV2	14	TRBJ2-1	ASRSGGRSSYNEQF
many	TRBV18	11	TRBJ1-1	ASSPQETAEAF
many	TRBV12-3/TRBV12-4	10	TRBJ2-2	ASTRQTGELF
many	TRBV7-2	15	TRBJ1-2	ASSLFGGGTGNYGYT
many	TRBV20-1	11	TRBJ1-2	STLSTVNYGYT
many	TRBV7-2	14	TRBJ2-3	ASSLISRQGTDTQY
many	TRBV6-2/TRBV6-3	12	TRBJ2-7	ASSYPGQSYEQY
few	TRBV5-1	15	TRBJ2-5	ASSSIKRPTAQETQY
many	TRBV18	10	TRBJ2-1	ASSPMRGIQF
few	TRBV20-1	15	TRBJ2-5	SARVRGLGGSQETQY
many	TRBV7-2	11	TRBJ2-7	ASSFSPGYEQY
few	TRBV12-3/TRBV12-4	13	TRBJ1-5	ASTQVDRGYQPQH
many	TRBV9	13	TRBJ2-5	ASSAGLAGWETQY
-	TRBV6-5	13	TRBJ1-1	ASSYWRQLNTEAF
many	TRBV11-2	14	TRBJ2-3	ASSLGQAGTTDTQY
many	TRBV7-2	18	TRBJ2-7	ASSVCADRGQQGQAYEQY
many	TRBV3-1	15	TRBJ2-7	ASSSERPGQGYYEQY
many	TRBV12-3/TRBV12-4	12	TRBJ1-3	ASRRRASGNTIY
many	TRBV20-1	13	TRBJ2-2	SARDPGLGTGELF
many	TRBV7-9	13	TRBJ2-7	ASSEGNRVAYEQY
many	TRBV10-3	14	TRBJ1-2	AISESGDRAAYGYT
few	TRBV6-5	11	TRBJ1-2	ASTRTGNYGYT
-	TRBV5-6	13	TRBJ2-3	ASSLWQGLSDTQY
few	TRBV5-1	12	TRBJ2-3	ASSTGAATDTQY
many	TRBV6-6	10	TRBJ2-1	ASRHRVDEQF
many	TRBV29-1	12	TRBJ2-3	SVGSAGAIDTQY
many	TRBV30	13	TRBJ1-6	AWSVGGADNSPLH
many	TRBV20-1	11	TRBJ2-5	STLPTSVETQY
many	TRBV29-1	11	TRBJ1-6	SVARDTNSPLH
many	TRBV20-1	11	TRBJ2-7	SARDDLAFEQY
many	TRBV20-1	14	TRBJ2-7	SATGARTGERGEQY
many	TRBV20-1	13	TRBJ2-7	SARDEGQNLYEQY
many	TRBV4-1	16	TRBJ2-2	ASTPDRFGTENTGELF